This T cell receptor (beta chain) was retrieved from a study of somatic mutations in cytotoxic T cells in rheumatoid arthritis. This CDR3 spans 15 amino acids. In germline, CDR1 is SGDLS, CDR2 YYNGEE. Trimming at V came to 0 bases and at J to 1 base, leaving 2 bases not matched to a gene. This table comes from immunoSEQ multiplex PCR, and its TCRdb copy is limited to in-frame clones, with some not included. Among fewer than 4,000 clones listed, around 74% were seen once. The chain joins TRBV9 to TRBJ2-3; TRBD2 agrees at 7 bases. This sequence originates from an adult with rheumatoid arthritis. The material sequenced was CD8+ T cells sorted from blood. The CDR3 DNA reads as TGTGCCAGCAGCGTAGCTCTAGCGGGCACAGATACGCAGTATTTT. Translated, it gives CASSVALAGTDTQYF. Combining the CDR3 with reference TRBV9 and TRBJ2-3 gives the whole variable domain DSGVTQTPKHLITATGQRVTLRCSPRSGDLSVYWYQQSLDQGLQFLIQYYNGEERAKGNILERFSAQQFPDLHSELNLSSLELGDSALYFCASSVALAGTDTQYFGPGTRLTVL.